A single sample is the source of the 9 T cell receptor beta chains below, sequenced in a study of response to subunit inactivated influenza vaccine. TCRdb redid the calling of the RT-PCR reads with MiXCR, one entry per CDR3 protein. The sample records roughly 540,000 distinct CDR3 sequences, under 30% being singletons. The same sample was also used in a study of T cells expressing NK-cell markers. From that report: 5'RACE template switching with UMIs produced the TCR beta cDNA.

The specimen comprised CD4+ T cells sorted from PBMCs, sampled less than 13 days after vaccination. These receptors originate from a man aged 45 to 65 who received an inactivated influenza vaccine.

The rearrangement joins TRBV7-9 to TRBJ1-1, with TRBD1 as a possible D gene (5 bases). This CDR3 contains 15 residues. V was trimmed by 5 bases and J by 1 base, leaving 14 bases between them. CDR1 is SEHNR and CDR2 is FQNEAQ in the germline V gene (reference sequence). The CDR3 protein is CASSPPGVPNTEAFF. CDR3 nucleotide sequence: TGTGCCAGCAGCCCTCCGGGGGTACCGAACACTGAAGCTTTCTTT.

This chain links TRBV7-3 with TRBJ2-2; 10 nucleotides line up with TRBD2. V lost 5 bases, J lost 5 bases, and 11 bases stayed unmatched. This CDR3 has 17 residues. Germline V CDR1 and CDR2: SGHTA, FQGTGA. This CDR3 reads CASSPPASGSGTGELFF. In DNA, the CDR3 is TGTGCCAGCAGCCCCCCAGCTAGCGGGAGTGGTACCGGGGAGCTGTTTTTT.

This clonotype was counted at least ten times. This chain links TRBV20-1 with TRBJ2-1, with D perhaps matching TRBD2 (6 bases). CDR1 and CDR2 from the germline V gene are DFQATT and SNEGSKA (reference sequence). The CDR3 spans 14 residues. Trimming left V 0 bases short and J 6 bases short, with 12 bases between. This chain's CDR3 is CSARDWGGINEQFF. CDR3 DNA sequence: TGCAGTGCTAGAGATTGGGGCGGGATCAATGAGCAGTTCTTC.

This clonotype was detected a few times. This rearrangement joins TRBV4-1 to TRBJ1-2; TRBD1 is a possible D gene (5 bases). CDR1 is MGHRA and CDR2 is YSYEKL in the germline V gene. V lost 1 base and J lost 4, with 13 bases in between. The CDR3 loop spans 15 amino acids. CDR3 protein: CASSQVFQDTYGYTF. DNA of the CDR3: TGCGCCAGCAGCCAAGTCTTTCAGGACACCTATGGCTACACCTTC.

Note on this clonotype: The limits of the CDR3 on the DNA are not certain, so only TCRdb's listed CDR3 is given. The rearrangement links TRBV4-3 to TRBJ2-2; TRBD1 is the table's D call, not checked against the DNA. Germline lookup yields CDR1 LGHNA and CDR2 YSLEER. The CDR3 adds up to 17 amino acids, both ends counted. CDR3 loop: CASSQAGQGLRAGELFF.

In its sample, this clonotype was seen a few times. CDR3 residues: CASSASQGSSYNEQFF. For the CDR3, the DNA is TGTGCCAGCAGCGCTTCGCAGGGAAGCTCCTACAATGAGCAGTTCTTC. This chain connects TRBV12-3 or TRBV12-4 to TRBJ2-1; tentative D call: TRBD1 (5 bases). The CDR3 runs to 16 residues. The V end lost 6 bases, the J end lost 0 bases, and 15 bases lay between the germline ends.

In this sample, this clonotype turned up a few times. The chain joins TRBV7-9 to TRBJ2-3; possible D gene TRBD1, 6 bases. V dropped 2 bases and J dropped 6 bases, with 15 bases sitting between them. The germline CDR1 and CDR2 sequences are SEHNR and FQNEAQ (reference sequence). The CDR3 covers 15 residues. The CDR3 loop is CASSLRQAASDTQYF. Here the CDR3 DNA reads TGTGCCAGCAGCTTACGACAGGCGGCGTCGGATACGCAGTATTTT.

This clonotype was recorded at least ten times. This chain uses TRBV12-3 or TRBV12-4 with TRBJ2-1; 7 bases line up with TRBD2. With V trimmed by 5 bases and J by 9 bases, 16 bases remained unmatched. This CDR3 is built from 16 residues. CDR3 loop: CASSLGGLSGGGEQFF. CDR3 coding DNA: TGTGCCAGCAGTCTGGGAGGGCTATCGGGCGGGGGTGAGCAGTTCTTC.

The rearrangement uses TRBV28 and TRBJ2-3, with D hard to call. The CDR3 contains 15 residues. Germline CDR1 is MDHEN and CDR2 is SYDVKM. The germline V and J ends were trimmed by 1 base and 1 base, with 9 bases remaining between them. The chain's CDR3 is CASSLFALGTDTQYF. The CDR3 bases are TGTGCCAGCAGTTTATTCGCACTCGGCACAGATACGCAGTATTTT.